Below are 31 T cell receptor beta chains sequenced from a single sample in a study of CD8 T cells in ankylosing spondylitis. One entry per CDR3 protein, called by TCRdb with MiXCR from the 5' RACE reads. The repertoire includes about 140,000 distinct CDR3 sequences, around 7.9% of them detected once, and roughly 12% sits in the top ten. Sequenced input: blood, either unsorted or a sorted T cell fraction (not recorded which). The receptor source for this set is a female donor with ankylosing spondylitis or in good health (not recorded which).

This clonotype has a count of ten or more. The chain carries TRBV12-3 or TRBV12-4 and TRBJ2-7; the D gene is possibly TRBD1 (6 bases). V lost 6 bases and J lost 5, with 14 bases in between. The CDR3 sequence is 13 residues long. CDR3 DNA: TGTGCCAGCAGAGTACAGGGATTCCACGAGCAGTACTTC. It yields the protein CASRVQGFHEQYF.

In this sample, this clonotype turned up many times. V gene TRBV20-1 combines with J gene TRBJ1-2, with TRBD1 as a possible D gene (5 bases). CDR1 and CDR2 from the germline V gene are DFQATT and SNEGSKA (reference sequence). The CDR3 runs to 16 residues. Trimming shortened V by 2 bases and J by 4 bases, and 20 bases separated the two germline ends. CDR3 DNA: TGCAGTGCTAGACCCCAAGGGACGGATTCGCGCTATGGCTACACCTTC. Its protein product is CSARPQGTDSRYGYTF.

This clonotype was seen ten or more times. The DNA for the CDR3 is TGCAGTGCTAGAGATCCCCGGGCATTCTCTGGAAACACCATATATTTT. It translates to CSARDPRAFSGNTIYF. This sequence joins TRBV20-1 and TRBJ1-3, with D hard to call. Germline V gene data show CDR1 as DFQATT and CDR2 as SNEGSKA (reference sequence). Between the trimmed V and J ends, which lost 0 bases and 0 bases, there was a span of 12 bases. The CDR3 totals 16 residues.

This sequence joins TRBV4-1 and TRBJ2-2; possibly TRBD1 for D (6 bases). CDR3 length: 15 amino acids. V lost 3 bases to trimming and J lost 3 bases, with 11 bases between them. Per the germline V gene, CDR1 is MGHRA and CDR2 is YSYEKL. The CDR3 sequence is CASSHDTGYTGELFF. The DNA of the CDR3 is TGCGCCAGCAGCCATGATACAGGGTACACCGGGGAGCTGTTTTTT.

This clonotype came up many times. The chain has TRBV6-1 and TRBJ1-1; D remains ambiguous. The CDR3 is 12 amino acids. The V end was cut by 5 bases, the J end by 10 bases, with 14 bases between. Germline V lookup: CDR1 MNHNS, CDR2 SASEGT. The CDR3 sequence is CASSLKWGIAFF. Written as DNA, the CDR3 is TGTGCCAGCAGTCTGAAGTGGGGTATAGCTTTCTTT.

This clonotype was counted at least ten times. This rearrangement joins TRBV15 to TRBJ2-3; 7 nucleotides line up with TRBD1. Germline values: CDR1 LNHNV, CDR2 YYDKDF (reference sequence). Trimming removed 0 bases from V and 1 base from J; junction bases left unmatched: 4. This CDR3 comprises 16 residues. The CDR3 bases are TGTGCCACCAGCAGAGATCCAGGACAGGGCACAGATACGCAGTATTTT. This gives the protein CATSRDPGQGTDTQYF.

J is TRBJ2-5 and V is TRBV3-1, with 9 bases aligning to TRBD2. Germline V lookup: CDR1 LGHDT, CDR2 YNNKEL (reference sequence). With 4 bases clipped from V and 4 bases from J, the junction kept 16 bases outside the gene matches. CDR3 length: 18 residues. In DNA, the CDR3 is TGTGCCAGCAGCCCAGGAGAACTAGCGGGCTCCCGGGGAGAGACCCAGTACTTC. Its protein product is CASSPGELAGSRGETQYF.

There are many counts of this clonotype. The chain is built from TRBV6-2 or TRBV6-3 and TRBJ2-5; no definite D call. CDR1 MNHEY and CDR2 SVGEGT come from the germline V gene. This CDR3 comprises 13 residues. With 0 bases removed from V and 4 bases from J, the gap between germline ends came to 6 bases. The CDR3 spells CASSYSLAETQYF. The CDR3 DNA reads TGTGCCAGCAGTTACTCGTTGGCAGAGACCCAGTACTTC.

This sequence joins TRBV18 and TRBJ2-1, with 12 bases fitting TRBD2. In germline, CDR1 is KGHSH, CDR2 LQKENI. V trimming: 6 bases; J trimming: 4 bases; junction bases outside the gene matches: 7. This CDR3 comprises 16 residues. CDR3 protein: CASSLRTSGDYNEQFF. The CDR3 nucleotides are TGTGCCAGCTCTCTTCGGACTAGCGGGGATTACAATGAGCAGTTCTTC. Looking up the rest from reference TRBV18 and TRBJ2-1 gives the full variable domain: NAGVMQNPRHLVRRRGQEARLRCSPMKGHSHVYWYRQLPEEGLKFMVYLQKENIIDESGMPKERFSAEFPKEGPSILRIQQVVRGDSAAYFCASSLRTSGDYNEQFFGPGTRLTVL.

This clonotype came up many times. V and J are TRBV12-3 or TRBV12-4 and TRBJ1-4; D is unclear. Trimming stripped 4 bases from V and 7 bases from J, with 7 bases between. This CDR3 is 12 amino acids long. Here the CDR3 reads CASSSYSEKLFF. CDR3 nucleotide sequence: TGTGCCAGCAGTTCCTACAGTGAAAAACTGTTTTTT.

At least ten counts were recorded for this clonotype. The chain links TRBV28 to TRBJ2-1; 8 bases line up with TRBD2. The V segment lost 5 bases and the J segment 7 bases; nucleotides outside the gene matches: 10. CDR1 is MDHEN, CDR2 SYDVKM, per germline. CDR3 length: 15 residues. CDR3 sequence: CASSLQRRGGNEQFF. The CDR3 DNA follows: TGTGCCAGCAGTCTCCAGCGTCGGGGGGGGAATGAGCAGTTCTTC.

This clonotype was detected ten times or more. The chain combines TRBV12-3 or TRBV12-4 with TRBJ1-1; D call uncertain. This CDR3 is built from 14 residues. Trimming shortened V by 5 bases and J by 6 bases, and 16 bases separated the two germline ends. CDR3 loop: CASSPGPPNAEAFF. The CDR3 DNA reads as TGTGCCAGCAGTCCTGGACCGCCGAATGCTGAAGCTTTCTTT.

This clonotype was detected ten times or more. This chain joins TRBV12-3 or TRBV12-4 and TRBJ1-1; no reliable D call. This CDR3 is 13 amino acids long. The germline V and J ends were trimmed by 7 bases and 1 base, with 10 bases remaining between them. CDR3 loop: CASTLGRNTEAFF. The CDR3, as DNA: TGTGCCAGCACCCTCGGGAGGAACACTGAAGCTTTCTTT.

This clonotype showed up many times. The gene calls are TRBV4-1 and TRBJ1-2; D uncertain. Germline CDR1 reads MGHRA; CDR2 reads YSYEKL. The ends were cut back, 0 bases at V and 7 bases at J, with 15 bases in the middle. This CDR3 has 15 residues. The CDR3 bases are TGCGCCAGCAGCCAAGAAGCGACTCCTACCCGTGGCTACACCTTC. This codes for CASSQEATPTRGYTF.

This clonotype was observed at least ten times. The J gene is TRBJ1-1, the V gene TRBV7-2; the match to TRBD1 covers 8 bases. Trimming took 3 bases from V and 9 from J; bases not matched to a gene: 6. The germline V gene has CDR1 SGHTA and CDR2 FQGNSA. The CDR3 runs 13 residues. The CDR3 here is CASSFAGQGKAFF. DNA for the CDR3: TGTGCCAGCAGCTTCGCCGGACAGGGAAAAGCTTTCTTT.

This clonotype was counted many times. The rearrangement joins TRBV5-1 to TRBJ2-3; D possibly uses TRBD1 or TRBD2 (5 bases each). Trimming removed 5 bases at V and 0 bases at J, with 16 bases between. CDR1 is SGHRS, CDR2 YFSETQ, per germline. This CDR3 has 16 amino acids. The CDR3 reads CASRDSKQASTDTQYF. The CDR3 nucleotides are TGCGCCAGCAGGGACTCAAAACAGGCTAGCACAGATACGCAGTATTTT.

A few counts support this clonotype. The CDR3 bases are TGTGCCAGCAGCTTGGATGACAGAACGGGAGGCTACACCTTC. It is translated as CASSLDDRTGGYTF. The chain carries TRBV5-4 and TRBJ1-2; tentative D call: TRBD1 (5 bases). V shed 0 bases and J shed 8 bases, with 14 bases lying between them. This CDR3 is built from 14 residues. Germline-derived CDR1 and CDR2 are SGHNT and YYREEE (reference sequence).

There are many counts of this clonotype. This chain uses TRBV20-1 with TRBJ2-7; no definite D call. CDR1 DFQATT and CDR2 SNEGSKA come from the germline V gene (reference sequence). The CDR3 runs to 11 residues. V gave up 6 bases and J gave up 7 bases, with 13 bases separating them. This CDR3 is CSASDPGEQYF. CDR3 DNA sequence: TGCAGTGCATCGGACCCTGGGGAGCAGTACTTC.

In this sample, this clonotype turned up many times. This chain connects TRBV29-1 to TRBJ1-1, with a possible D match to TRBD1 (5 bases). Germline CDR1 SQVTM, CDR2 ANQGSEA. The CDR3 covers 14 residues. The ends were cut back, 4 bases at V and 1 base at J, with 13 bases in the middle. The CDR3 nucleotides are TGCAGCGTTGCCCAGGGTGGCGGGAACACTGAAGCTTTCTTT. Residues: CSVAQGGGNTEAFF. Using reference TRBV29-1 and TRBJ1-1 for the parts outside the CDR3, the full variable domain is SAVISQKPSRDICQRGTSLTIQCQVDSQVTMMFWYRQQPGQSLTLIATANQGSEATYESGFVIDKFPISRPNLTFSTLTVSNMSPEDSSIYLCSVAQGGGNTEAFFGQGTRLTVV.

This chain joins TRBV12-3 or TRBV12-4 and TRBJ2-3, with TRBD1 identical over 8 bases. The CDR3 contains 14 residues. J was trimmed by 2 bases and V by 4 bases; bases with no gene match: 2. CDR3 in amino acids: CASSSGQVTDTQYF. CDR3 nucleotides: TGTGCCAGCAGTTCGGGACAGGTCACAGATACGCAGTATTTT.

This clonotype was counted many times. V is TRBV6-5 and J is TRBJ2-3; 7 bases align to TRBD1. Germline values: CDR1 MNHEY, CDR2 SVGAGI. The CDR3 has 17 residues. Trimming cost V 4 bases and J 5 bases; bases outside gene matches: 15. The CDR3 spells CASSWGIGRGSVDTQYF. The CDR3 DNA is TGTGCCAGCAGTTGGGGAATTGGCAGGGGGTCGGTAGATACGCAGTATTTT.

This clonotype was counted many times. The chain recombines TRBV27 with TRBJ1-2, with 10 bases aligning to TRBD1. The CDR3 runs 10 residues. V shed 11 bases and J 7 bases; nucleotides not matched to a gene: 1. In germline, CDR1 is MNHEY, CDR2 SMNVEV (reference sequence). As DNA, the CDR3 is TGTGCCCGACAGGGGGCTGGCTACACCTTC. Its protein product is CARQGAGYTF.

This clonotype came up many times. This sequence joins TRBV5-1 and TRBJ2-7, with D tentatively TRBD1 (5 bases). This CDR3 is 16 amino acids long. The V gene's germline CDR1 is SGHRS and CDR2 YFSETQ. V lost 4 bases and J 3 bases, leaving 20 bases between the germline ends. The CDR3 region has the DNA TGCGCCAGCAGCCACAGGTCATCGACTGTCAACTACGAGCAGTACTTC. Protein product: CASSHRSSTVNYEQYF.

This clonotype was detected many times. The chain couples TRBV5-6 to TRBJ2-1; tentatively, D is TRBD2 (5 bases). The CDR3 consists of 14 residues. V lost 1 base to trimming and J lost 6 bases, with 11 bases between them. Germline CDR1 SGHDT, CDR2 YYEEEE. The DNA of the CDR3 is TGTGCCAGCAGCTTGCGGGATCCTGGCAATGAGCAGTTCTTC. This gives the protein CASSLRDPGNEQFF.

Many counts were recorded for this clonotype. The chain uses TRBV7-2 and TRBJ2-5; 8 bases map to TRBD2. V was pared by 5 bases and J by 2 bases, with 10 bases of the junction left unmatched. Per germline, CDR1 SGHTA and CDR2 FQGNSA. CDR3 length equals 16 residues. For the CDR3, the DNA is TGTGCCAGCAGCCTCTATGGAGGACTAGCACAAGAGACCCAGTACTTC. Protein sequence: CASSLYGGLAQETQYF.

This clonotype was seen ten or more times. This chain joins TRBV13 and TRBJ2-3, with TRBD2 identical over 13 bases. The V gene's germline CDR1 is PRHDT and CDR2 FYEKMQ (reference sequence). The length of the CDR3 is 17 residues. J gave up 2 bases and V 5 bases, and 7 bases lay outside the gene matches. The CDR3 DNA follows: TGTGCCAGCAGCGAAAGGACTAGCGGGGGTATCACAGATACGCAGTATTTT. It encodes CASSERTSGGITDTQYF.

A remark on this clonotype: This sequence may be a read error, since a much larger clone differs from it by one base. The chain recombines TRBV5-8 with TRBJ2-7; the D gene is possibly TRBD1 (6 bases). This CDR3 has 13 amino acids. CDR1 SGHTS and CDR2 YDEGEE come from the germline V gene. The CDR3 sequence: CARSQDSTYEQYF. The CDR3 DNA reads as TGTGCCCGCAGCCAGGACAGCACCTACGAGCAGTACTTC.

This clonotype was seen at least ten times. This chain joins TRBV12-3 or TRBV12-4 and TRBJ1-5; D is unresolved. The CDR3 length is 14 residues. With 6 bases removed from V and 3 bases from J, the gap between germline ends came to 12 bases. CDR3 in amino acids: CASSPVPTNQPQHF. CDR3 DNA sequence: TGTGCCAGCAGCCCGGTTCCGACCAATCAGCCCCAGCATTTT.

This clonotype was recorded at least ten times. The chain combines TRBV20-1 with TRBJ2-3; 13 nucleotides align to TRBD2. With V trimmed by 6 bases and J by 2 bases, 8 bases remained unmatched. Germline assignment: CDR1 DFQATT and CDR2 SNEGSKA (reference sequence). The CDR3 contains 16 residues. The CDR3 DNA reads TGCAGTGCCCAGGGGACTAGCGGGATGAACACAGATACGCAGTATTTT. Translating gives CSAQGTSGMNTDTQYF.

This clonotype was seen at least ten times. This chain links TRBV20-1 with TRBJ2-3, with D tentatively TRBD2 (6 bases). The CDR3 is 16 residues long. The V gene lost 6 bases and the J gene lost 1 base, with 20 bases spanning the gap. The germline gives CDR1 DFQATT, CDR2 SNEGSKA (reference sequence). The CDR3 DNA sequence: TGCAGTGCCGACGCTAGGCGGGGCCCTGGCACAGATACGCAGTATTTT. This translates into CSADARRGPGTDTQYF.

This chain links TRBV20-1 with TRBJ2-3, with 12 bases fitting TRBD2. The junction had 7 bases not matched to a gene; V was cut back by 0 bases and J by 3 bases. CDR3 length: 17 amino acids. The germline gives CDR1 DFQATT, CDR2 SNEGSKA (reference sequence). Here the CDR3 reads CSARDPGLAGLTDTQYF. CDR3 DNA: TGCAGTGCTAGAGATCCCGGACTAGCGGGGCTGACAGATACGCAGTATTTT.